This is a list of T cell receptor beta chains from one sample in a study of T cell responses to AZD1222 COVID-19 vaccine. Sequencing was performed with immunoSEQ multiplex PCR; in TCRdb, only in-frame clones are kept and a portion is missing. The table shows more than 75,000 clones, with about 90% occurring only once. The specimen was peripheral blood, collected on day 0 of AZD1222 vaccination. These receptors all stem from an adult in good health. CDR3s include the opening cysteine and the closing phenylalanine or tryptophan. A D gene is named only where the DNA matches it firmly. Some rows mark clone size as missing; the rest say once, few, many or name a class of expanded clone.

v_gene: TRBV19; j_gene: TRBJ2-5; d_gene: .; len: 14; abundance: .; CDR3aa: CASSTQGDRETQYF; CDR3nt: TGTGCCAGTAGTACCCAGGGAGATCGAGAGACCCAGTACTTC
v_gene: TRBV7-7; j_gene: TRBJ2-3; d_gene: .; len: 15; abundance: once; CDR3aa: CASSLAGLGTDTQYF; CDR3nt: TGTGCTAGCAGCTTAGCCGGTCTTGGGACAGATACGCAGTATTTT
v_gene: TRBV7-3; j_gene: TRBJ2-2; d_gene: TRBD1; len: 14; abundance: .; CDR3aa: CASSHTDRAGELFF; CDR3nt: TGTGCCAGCAGCCACACGGACAGGGCCGGGGAGCTGTTTTTT
v_gene: TRBV4-3; j_gene: TRBJ2-1; d_gene: .; len: 14; abundance: .; CDR3aa: CASSQPGRGNEQFF; CDR3nt: TGCGCCAGCAGCCAACCGGGACGAGGGAATGAGCAGTTCTTC
v_gene: TRBV14; j_gene: TRBJ1-6; d_gene: TRBD1; len: 15; abundance: .; CDR3aa: CASSPDRSNNSPLHF; CDR3nt: TGTGCCAGCAGCCCGGACAGGTCCAATAATTCACCCCTCCACTTT
v_gene: TRBV19; j_gene: TRBJ2-1; d_gene: TRBD2; len: 15; abundance: few; CDR3aa: CASSTGTSGSYEQFF; CDR3nt: TGTGCCAGTAGTACCGGGACTAGCGGGAGTTATGAGCAGTTCTTC
v_gene: TRBV7-2; j_gene: TRBJ2-3; d_gene: .; len: 14; abundance: .; CDR3aa: CASSADLNTDTQYF; CDR3nt: TGTGCCAGCAGCGCGGACCTAAACACAGATACGCAGTATTTT
v_gene: TRBV9; j_gene: TRBJ2-1; d_gene: .; len: 14; abundance: .; CDR3aa: CASSVGSTDNEQFF; CDR3nt: TGTGCCAGCAGCGTAGGTAGTACCGACAATGAGCAGTTCTTC
v_gene: TRBV7-2; j_gene: TRBJ2-3; d_gene: .; len: 16; abundance: .; CDR3aa: CASSLGRAKSTDTQYF; CDR3nt: TGTGCCAGCAGCTTAGGTCGGGCCAAGAGCACAGATACGCAGTATTTT
v_gene: TRBV6-2/TRBV6-3; j_gene: TRBJ2-2; d_gene: .; len: 14; abundance: .; CDR3aa: CASSQRISGGELFF; CDR3nt: TGTGCCAGCAGCCAACGGATAAGCGGCGGGGAGCTGTTTTTT
v_gene: TRBV27; j_gene: TRBJ1-4; d_gene: TRBD1; len: 15; abundance: .; CDR3aa: CASSTRTGSNEKLFF; CDR3nt: TGTGCCAGCAGTACCCGGACAGGGAGTAATGAAAAACTGTTTTTT
v_gene: TRBV10-3; j_gene: TRBJ1-1; d_gene: .; len: 15; abundance: once; CDR3aa: CAISGDRSAGTEAFF; CDR3nt: TGTGCCATCAGTGGCGACAGGTCGGCGGGCACTGAAGCTTTCTTT
v_gene: TRBV25-1; j_gene: TRBJ1-6; d_gene: .; len: 14; abundance: .; CDR3aa: CASSEYGQTSPLHF; CDR3nt: TGTGCCAGCAGTGAATATGGGCAGACTTCACCCCTCCACTTT
v_gene: TRBV3-1/TRBV3-2; j_gene: TRBJ2-3; d_gene: .; len: 13; abundance: .; CDR3aa: CASSQYSTDTQYF; CDR3nt: TGTGCCAGCAGCCAATATAGCACAGATACGCAGTATTTT
v_gene: TRBV30; j_gene: TRBJ1-5; d_gene: .; len: 14; abundance: .; CDR3aa: CAWGRGLGNQPQHF; CDR3nt: TGTGCCTGGGGGAGGGGGTTAGGCAATCAGCCCCAGCATTTT
v_gene: TRBV9; j_gene: TRBJ1-1; d_gene: .; len: 16; abundance: .; CDR3aa: CASSVAPTGFATEAFF; CDR3nt: TGTGCCAGCAGCGTGGCCCCCACAGGGTTCGCCACTGAAGCTTTCTTT
v_gene: TRBV4-2; j_gene: TRBJ2-7; d_gene: TRBD2; len: 18; abundance: .; CDR3aa: CASSQEGLASGSFYEQYF; CDR3nt: TGTGCCAGCAGCCAAGAGGGGCTGGCTAGCGGGAGCTTCTACGAGCAGTACTTC
v_gene: TRBV12-3/TRBV12-4; j_gene: TRBJ1-1; d_gene: .; len: 13; abundance: .; CDR3aa: CASSRDGIREAFF; CDR3nt: TGTGCCAGCAGCCGGGACGGAATACGTGAAGCTTTCTTT
v_gene: TRBV7-2; j_gene: TRBJ2-2; d_gene: .; len: 15; abundance: .; CDR3aa: CASSLSGPPFGELFF; CDR3nt: TGTGCCAGCAGCCTTAGCGGCCCACCATTTGGGGAGCTGTTTTTT
v_gene: TRBV27; j_gene: TRBJ2-6; d_gene: .; len: 15; abundance: once; CDR3aa: CASSSTSSGANVLTF; CDR3nt: TGTGCCAGCAGTTCGACTAGCTCTGGGGCCAACGTCCTGACTTTC
v_gene: TRBV7-2; j_gene: TRBJ2-7; d_gene: .; len: 14; abundance: .; CDR3aa: CASSLALARGEQYF; CDR3nt: TGTGCCAGCAGCTTAGCCCTCGCCCGGGGAGAGCAGTACTTC
v_gene: TRBV27; j_gene: TRBJ2-7; d_gene: .; len: 13; abundance: .; CDR3aa: CASGPLTEYEQYF; CDR3nt: TGTGCCAGCGGACCACTGACAGAGTACGAGCAGTACTTC
v_gene: TRBV6-5; j_gene: TRBJ2-3; d_gene: .; len: 14; abundance: .; CDR3aa: CASGGRGNTDTQYF; CDR3nt: TGTGCCAGCGGGGGGCGGGGCAACACAGATACGCAGTATTTT
v_gene: TRBV10-3; j_gene: TRBJ2-1; d_gene: .; len: 14; abundance: .; CDR3aa: CATAWGAEGNEQFF; CDR3nt: TGTGCCACCGCATGGGGGGCGGAGGGCAATGAGCAGTTCTTC
v_gene: TRBV28; j_gene: TRBJ2-3; d_gene: .; len: 14; abundance: .; CDR3aa: CASSLAASTDTQYF; CDR3nt: TGTGCCAGCAGTTTGGCAGCTAGCACAGATACGCAGTATTTT
v_gene: TRBV20-1; j_gene: TRBJ2-1; d_gene: .; len: 12; abundance: .; CDR3aa: CSASDKDNEQFF; CDR3nt: TGCAGTGCTAGTGACAAAGACAATGAGCAGTTCTTC
v_gene: TRBV12-3/TRBV12-4; j_gene: TRBJ1-2; d_gene: TRBD1; len: 13; abundance: .; CDR3aa: CASRRTGGNGYTF; CDR3nt: TGTGCCAGCAGGCGGACAGGGGGAAATGGCTACACCTTC
v_gene: TRBV6-5; j_gene: TRBJ1-5; d_gene: .; len: 15; abundance: .; CDR3aa: CASSYSTPSHQPQHF; CDR3nt: TGTGCCAGCAGTTACTCGACCCCGTCTCATCAGCCCCAGCATTTT
v_gene: TRBV18; j_gene: TRBJ2-2; d_gene: .; len: 11; abundance: .; CDR3aa: CASRVSGELFF; CDR3nt: TGTGCCAGCCGGGTATCCGGGGAGCTGTTTTTT
v_gene: TRBV12-3/TRBV12-4; j_gene: TRBJ1-2; d_gene: .; len: 12; abundance: .; CDR3aa: CASSRGVFGYTF; CDR3nt: TGTGCCAGCAGTAGAGGGGTATTTGGCTACACCTTC
v_gene: TRBV7-2; j_gene: TRBJ2-1; d_gene: TRBD2; len: 16; abundance: .; CDR3aa: CASSLGGGSNYNEQFF; CDR3nt: TGTGCCAGCAGCTTAGGCGGCGGGAGTAACTACAATGAGCAGTTCTTC
v_gene: TRBV24-1; j_gene: TRBJ2-1; d_gene: .; len: 13; abundance: .; CDR3aa: CATSDFGRDEQFF; CDR3nt: TGTGCCACCAGTGATTTCGGGCGGGATGAGCAGTTCTTC
v_gene: TRBV30; j_gene: TRBJ2-3; d_gene: .; len: 12; abundance: .; CDR3aa: CAWTDGGDTQYF; CDR3nt: TGTGCCTGGACCGATGGAGGAGATACGCAGTATTTT
v_gene: TRBV5-1; j_gene: TRBJ2-1; d_gene: TRBD1; len: 14; abundance: .; CDR3aa: CASKSGQNNNEQFF; CDR3nt: TGCGCCAGCAAGTCGGGACAGAACAACAATGAGCAGTTCTTC
v_gene: TRBV5-1; j_gene: TRBJ2-3; d_gene: .; len: 14; abundance: .; CDR3aa: CASSLGQNTDTQYF; CDR3nt: TGCGCCAGCAGCTTGGGCCAAAACACAGATACGCAGTATTTT
v_gene: TRBV6-5; j_gene: TRBJ2-1; d_gene: .; len: 12; abundance: .; CDR3aa: CASKGGEDEQFF; CDR3nt: TGTGCCAGTAAGGGGGGTGAGGATGAGCAGTTCTTC
v_gene: TRBV5-5; j_gene: TRBJ2-7; d_gene: TRBD1; len: 13; abundance: .; CDR3aa: CASSWDRGHEQYF; CDR3nt: TGTGCCAGCAGCTGGGACAGGGGCCACGAGCAGTACTTC
v_gene: TRBV11-3; j_gene: TRBJ2-3; d_gene: .; len: 14; abundance: few; CDR3aa: CASSLSGVTDTQYF; CDR3nt: TGTGCCAGCAGCTTATCGGGGGTCACAGATACGCAGTATTTT
v_gene: TRBV7-7; j_gene: TRBJ2-2; d_gene: .; len: 16; abundance: .; CDR3aa: CASSSFADASSGELFF; CDR3nt: TGTGCTAGCAGCTCTTTCGCAGACGCCTCATCCGGGGAGCTGTTTTTT
v_gene: TRBV7-3; j_gene: TRBJ2-3; d_gene: TRBD2; len: 16; abundance: .; CDR3aa: CASSLIAGEDMHTQYF; CDR3nt: TGTGCCAGCAGCTTAATAGCGGGAGAGGACATGCATACGCAGTATTTT
v_gene: TRBV28; j_gene: TRBJ1-5; d_gene: .; len: 15; abundance: .; CDR3aa: CASSLLVPKEQPQHF; CDR3nt: TGTGCCAGCAGTTTATTGGTCCCTAAGGAACAGCCCCAGCATTTT
v_gene: TRBV27; j_gene: TRBJ1-1; d_gene: .; len: 16; abundance: .; CDR3aa: CASSLTAELGNTEAFF; CDR3nt: TGTGCCAGCAGTTTAACGGCAGAGCTAGGGAACACTGAAGCTTTCTTT
v_gene: TRBV5-1; j_gene: TRBJ2-1; d_gene: TRBD2; len: 16; abundance: .; CDR3aa: CASSHGLAGPDWEQFF; CDR3nt: TGCGCCAGCAGCCACGGACTAGCGGGACCGGATTGGGAGCAGTTCTTC
v_gene: TRBV5-1; j_gene: TRBJ2-3; d_gene: TRBD2; len: 17; abundance: .; CDR3aa: CASSLEPSGSSTDTQYF; CDR3nt: TGCGCCAGCAGCTTGGAGCCTAGCGGGAGCAGCACAGATACGCAGTATTTT
v_gene: TRBV6-5; j_gene: TRBJ1-1; d_gene: .; len: 10; abundance: .; CDR3aa: CASRTAEAFF; CDR3nt: TGTGCCAGCCGGACGGCAGAAGCTTTCTTT
v_gene: TRBV28; j_gene: TRBJ2-5; d_gene: .; len: 16; abundance: few; CDR3aa: CASKTGRASSQETQYF; CDR3nt: TGTGCCAGCAAGACGGGACGCGCGTCATCCCAAGAGACCCAGTACTTC
v_gene: TRBV28; j_gene: TRBJ2-7; d_gene: TRBD1; len: 13; abundance: .; CDR3aa: CASSPRGTYEQYF; CDR3nt: TGTGCCAGCAGTCCCAGGGGGACCTACGAGCAGTACTTC
v_gene: TRBV6-5; j_gene: TRBJ2-1; d_gene: TRBD2; len: 15; abundance: .; CDR3aa: CASWGTSGMTDEQFF; CDR3nt: TGTGCCAGCTGGGGGACTAGCGGGATGACCGATGAGCAGTTCTTC
v_gene: TRBV7-2; j_gene: TRBJ1-3; d_gene: .; len: 15; abundance: few; CDR3aa: CASSPEGRAGNTIYF; CDR3nt: TGTGCCAGCAGCCCGGAGGGCAGGGCCGGAAACACCATATATTTT
v_gene: TRBV24-1; j_gene: TRBJ2-1; d_gene: .; len: 14; abundance: .; CDR3aa: CATSGWGAVNEQFF; CDR3nt: TGTGCCACCTCCGGGTGGGGGGCGGTCAATGAGCAGTTCTTC
v_gene: TRBV5-1; j_gene: TRBJ2-5; d_gene: TRBD2; len: 16; abundance: once; CDR3aa: CASSSGLAGPQETQYF; CDR3nt: TGCGCCAGCAGCTCCGGACTAGCGGGACCGCAAGAGACCCAGTACTTC
v_gene: TRBV3-1/TRBV3-2; j_gene: TRBJ2-2; d_gene: TRBD2; len: 14; abundance: once; CDR3aa: CASTGSGRDGELFF; CDR3nt: TGTGCCAGCACCGGGAGCGGGAGAGACGGGGAGCTGTTTTTT
v_gene: TRBV27; j_gene: TRBJ2-5; d_gene: TRBD2; len: 13; abundance: .; CDR3aa: CATRMAGGETQYF; CDR3nt: TGTGCCACCAGGATGGCGGGAGGAGAGACCCAGTACTTC